What follows are 12 T cell receptor beta chains derived from one specimen sequenced in a study of cytomegalovirus exposure and HLA in healthy donors. PCR used 60 Vbeta primers and 13 Jbeta primers. TCRdb keeps only in-frame clones here, not all; method: immunoSEQ multiplex PCR. The sample has 110,000 to 150,000 clones; around 80% are singletons. The sample consisted of PBMCs. The receptors here all came from a woman between 40 and 50 years old in good health and CMV-seropositive.

This chain connects TRBV29-1 to TRBJ2-3; the match to TRBD2 covers 9 bases. Germline V CDR1 and CDR2: SQVTM, ANQGSEA. V was clipped by 5 bases and J by 4 bases; unmatched bases: 4. The CDR3 length is 13 residues. CDR3 residues: CSVSAGGADTQYF. The CDR3 DNA is TGCAGCGTTTCAGCGGGAGGAGCAGATACGCAGTATTTT.

V usage is TRBV28 and J usage is TRBJ2-1, with 8 bases lining up with TRBD2. The V gene end was trimmed by 6 bases and the J gene end by 0 bases; junction bases not matched to a gene: 4. This CDR3 is built from 15 residues. Germline values: CDR1 MDHEN, CDR2 SYDVKM. The CDR3 loop is CASRTGGDSYNEQFF. In nucleotides, the CDR3 is TGTGCCAGCAGAACGGGGGGGGACTCCTACAATGAGCAGTTCTTC.

The CDR3 DNA is TGTGCCAGCTCTGTCAGGCCCCACTACGAGCAGTACTTC. Translation gives CASSVRPHYEQYF. The chain joins TRBV2 to TRBJ2-7; no definite D call. CDR3 length equals 13 residues. Trimming cost V 8 bases and J 3 bases, with 14 bases left between them. CDR1 and CDR2 from the germline V gene are SNHLY and FYNNEI.

The CDR3 DNA reads TGTGCCAGCAGTAGACTAGCGGGGGGTTACTACAATGAGCAGTTCTTC. It translates to CASSRLAGGYYNEQFF. V is TRBV9 and J is TRBJ2-1; 13 bases line up with TRBD2. The V and J ends lost 5 bases and 3 bases, in that order; junction bases with no gene match: 5. The CDR3 spans 16 residues. Germline V gene data show CDR1 as SGDLS and CDR2 as YYNGEE.

This chain joins TRBV7-8 and TRBJ2-5; D is unclear. CDR3 length equals 11 residues. Trimming took 4 bases from V and 3 from J, leaving 3 bases between them. CDR1 and CDR2 (germline): SGHVS, FQNEAQ. The DNA for the CDR3 is TGTGCCAGCAGCTCGGAAGAGACCCAGTACTTC. Translating it yields CASSSEETQYF.

Here the CDR3 reads CASSFTSGSDTQYF. The DNA of the CDR3 is TGCGCCAGCAGCTTTACTAGCGGATCAGATACGCAGTATTTT. The chain has TRBV5-1 and TRBJ2-3, with 8 bases that match TRBD2. The J segment lost 4 bases and the V segment lost 2 bases, leaving 3 bases of the junction unmatched. Germline lookup yields CDR1 SGHRS and CDR2 YFSETQ. The CDR3 is made up of 14 amino acids.

The chain combines TRBV19 with TRBJ2-2; TRBD1 might be the D (6 bases). The CDR3 consists of 16 residues. Looked up from germline, CDR1 is LNHDA and CDR2 is SQIVND (reference sequence). V lost 5 bases and J 7 bases, leaving 20 bases between the germline ends. The CDR3 nucleotides are TGTGCCAGTAGTCCATGGACGGTGATGGGACACGGGGAGCTGTTTTTT. This encodes CASSPWTVMGHGELFF.

This chain uses TRBV7-3 with TRBJ2-1; D possibly corresponds to TRBD1 (6 bases). The CDR3 loop spans 13 amino acids. Germline CDR1 reads SGHTA; CDR2 reads FQGTGA. V was shortened by 6 bases and J by 5 bases, with 11 bases between the two germline ends. The CDR3 loop reads CASSRQANNEQFF. The CDR3 nucleotides are TGTGCCAGCAGTCGACAGGCGAACAATGAGCAGTTCTTC.

The genes are TRBV7-9 and TRBJ1-1; TRBD1 agrees at 8 bases. CDR1 is SEHNR, CDR2 FQNEAQ, per germline (reference sequence). Trimming at V came to 5 bases and at J to 11 bases, leaving 7 bases not matched to a gene. CDR3 size: 12 residues. The CDR3 reads CASSLGQGGAFF. The CDR3 nucleotides are TGTGCCAGCAGCCTAGGACAGGGCGGGGCTTTCTTT.

The chain is built from TRBV6-1 and TRBJ1-2; 8 bases are shared with TRBD1. The CDR3 spans 15 residues. Germline assignment: CDR1 MNHNS and CDR2 SASEGT. J gave up 4 bases and V 4 bases, and 8 bases lay outside the gene matches. The DNA of the CDR3 is TGTGCCAGCAGTGTGTTACAGGGGGGATTCTATGGCTACACCTTC. Protein product: CASSVLQGGFYGYTF.

The chain has TRBV7-8 and TRBJ2-1, with D tentatively TRBD2 (7 bases). The germline CDR1 and CDR2 sequences are SGHVS and FQNEAQ. The germline V and J ends were trimmed by 10 bases and 4 bases, with 20 bases remaining between them. The CDR3 totals 15 residues. The CDR3 reads CATEGGTPGYNEQFF. The CDR3 nucleotides are TGTGCCACCGAGGGGGGGACACCGGGGTACAATGAGCAGTTCTTC.

This clone was found once. The chain uses TRBV29-1 and TRBJ2-3, with no clear D. V was clipped by 4 bases and J by 0 bases, with 11 bases between them. This CDR3 has 14 residues. Germline lookup yields CDR1 SQVTM and CDR2 ANQGSEA. CDR3 region: CSVAPGASTDTQYF. The CDR3 DNA is TGCAGCGTTGCCCCGGGTGCTAGCACAGATACGCAGTATTTT.